The clone carrying this TCR beta chain was recorded only once. Its target is unknown. The data were taken from a study of CD4 T cells in relation to SARS-CoV-2 and coronaviruses. The wider study: The HLA restriction of the shared crossreactive spike epitopes was mapped. Study-level results: Culture-expanded clones reflect memory recall rather than primary priming during culture. This crossreactivity analysis covered spike protein alone, no other viral proteins.

Profiled with immunoSEQ multiplex PCR; TCRdb holds only in-frame clones, not every one. Of some 42,000 clones in the sample, roughly 88% were seen once. Germline CDR1 SGHVS, CDR2 FQNEAQ. The germline V and J ends were trimmed by 1 base and 5 bases, with 11 bases remaining between them. The CDR3 sequence is 14 residues long. The sequenced sample was memory CD4+ T cells from PBMCs. The rearrangement joins TRBV7-8 to TRBJ2-5; D unresolved. This TCR was recovered from an adult with COVID-19. CDR3 DNA: TGTGCCAGCAGCTTAGTCCTACCCGGGGAGACCCAGTACTTC. Translated, it gives CASSLVLPGETQYF.